A single sample is the source of the 8 T cell receptor beta chains below, sequenced in a study of OX40 agonist ivuxolimab in advanced cancers. Measured with immunoSEQ multiplex PCR; TCRdb has only the in-frame clones, and not every one. The table lists tens of thousands of clones, approximately 92% of them singletons, with under 7.5% in the top ten. Sample: CD4+ or CD8+ T cells sorted from blood, taken in a trial of the OX40 agonist ivuxolimab. All receptors derive from an adult with an advanced solid tumor such as melanoma, head and neck, liver or kidney cancer.

On this clone itself: This sample includes further DNA sequences coding for the same CDR3. This CDR3 reads CASSLRGPNYGYTF. The CDR3, as DNA: TGTGCCAGCAGTCTTCGGGGACCTAACTATGGCTACACCTTC. The chain couples TRBV27 to TRBJ1-2, with D possibly TRBD1 on 5 matching bases. This CDR3 has 14 amino acids. With 5 bases removed from V and 0 bases from J, the gap between germline ends came to 10 bases. Germline-derived CDR1 and CDR2 are MNHEY and SMNVEV (reference sequence).

This clone occurred a few times. V gene TRBV15 combines with J gene TRBJ1-1, with D perhaps matching TRBD1 (6 bases). CDR1 is LNHNV, CDR2 YYDKDF, per germline (reference sequence). The CDR3 spans 12 residues. V lost 5 bases, J lost 10 bases, and 14 bases lay in between. The CDR3 DNA follows: TGTGCCACCAGCCCAAACGGACAGTCAGCTTTCTTT. It codes for CATSPNGQSAFF.

Here the CDR3 reads CAIARTGDTEAFF. For the CDR3, the DNA is TGTGCCATTGCTCGGACAGGGGACACTGAAGCTTTCTTT. This chain links TRBV10-3 with TRBJ1-1, with 9 bases that match TRBD1. CDR1 is ENHRY, CDR2 SYGVKD, per germline. The CDR3 loop spans 13 amino acids. V lost 9 bases to trimming and J lost 3 bases; unmatched junction nucleotides: 5.

The rearrangement uses TRBV4-3 and TRBJ1-1, with 7 nucleotides matching TRBD1. Trimming removed 0 bases from V and 4 bases from J; junction bases left unmatched: 5. Germline V gene sequence: CDR1 LGHNA, CDR2 YSLEER. CDR3 length: 15 amino acids. Written as DNA, the CDR3 is TGCGCCAGCAGCCAAGAAGGGGACAGCGGCACTGAAGCTTTCTTT. It yields the protein CASSQEGDSGTEAFF.

The chain has TRBV7-6 and TRBJ2-7, with D possibly TRBD1 on 6 matching bases. V was pared by 1 base and J by 5 bases, with 12 bases between. The CDR3 is 14 residues long. Per the germline V gene, CDR1 is SGHVS and CDR2 is FNYEAQ. CDR3 DNA: TGTGCCAGCAGCTTAGTGGCAGGGGACGACGAGCAGTACTTC. Its protein product is CASSLVAGDDEQYF.

V and J are TRBV30 and TRBJ2-7; D remains ambiguous. This CDR3 is built from 12 residues. Germline CDR1 reads GTSNPN; CDR2 reads SVGIG (reference sequence). Trimming left V 1 base short and J 3 bases short, with 7 bases between. This CDR3 is CAWSGESYEQYF. In nucleotides, the CDR3 is TGTGCCTGGAGTGGTGAAAGCTACGAGCAGTACTTC.

The V and J genes are TRBV6-5 and TRBJ2-3; D may match TRBD1 or TRBD2 (5 bases each). Per the germline V gene, CDR1 is MNHEY and CDR2 is SVGAGI. The CDR3 sequence is 14 residues long. Trimming stripped 4 bases from V and 1 base from J, with 9 bases between. CDR3 loop: CASSFQGGTDTQYF. The CDR3 DNA follows: TGTGCCAGCAGTTTTCAGGGAGGCACAGATACGCAGTATTTT.

The chain employs TRBV27 and TRBJ2-5, with 7 bases aligning to TRBD1. The J segment lost 1 base and the V segment lost 5 bases, leaving 10 bases of the junction unmatched. The germline CDR1 and CDR2 sequences are MNHEY and SMNVEV (reference sequence). This CDR3 comprises 16 residues. The CDR3 DNA sequence: TGTGCCAGCAGTCAAACCGGGACAGAAGTCCAAGAGACCCAGTACTTC. This translates into CASSQTGTEVQETQYF.